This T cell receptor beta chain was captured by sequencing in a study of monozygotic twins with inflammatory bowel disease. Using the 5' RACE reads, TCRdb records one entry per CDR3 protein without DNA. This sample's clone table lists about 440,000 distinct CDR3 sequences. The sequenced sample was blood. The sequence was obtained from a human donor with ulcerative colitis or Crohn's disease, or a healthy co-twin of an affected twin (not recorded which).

CDR3 sequence: CASSISPGSGNTIYF. The chain employs TRBV27 and TRBJ1-3. From germline, CDR1 is MNHEY and CDR2 SMNVEV (reference sequence). The CDR3 extends over 15 amino acids.